These 18 T cell receptor beta chains share one sample of origin, sequenced in a study of blood T cells in healthy people across ages. Then a second PCR, running roughly 7 to 11 cycles, was carried out with a sample-barcoded 5' primer and a J-beta primer mix. TCRdb recomputed calls from the 5' RACE reads with MiXCR, one row per CDR3 protein. The repertoire holds hundreds of thousands of distinct CDR3 sequences, with 58% as singletons. Material for sequencing was blood. These receptors were taken from a man in his 60s in good health.

This clonotype showed up just once. J is TRBJ2-7 and V is TRBV3-1; D is undetermined. The CDR3 is made up of 13 amino acids. From germline, CDR1 is LGHDT and CDR2 YNNKEL (reference sequence). V was pared by 3 bases and J by 2 bases, with 8 bases between. For the CDR3, the DNA is TGTGCCAGCAGCCATAACGGAGCCTACGAGCAGTACTTC. This encodes CASSHNGAYEQYF.

V and J are TRBV28 and TRBJ2-3; 7 bases align to TRBD1. CDR1 and CDR2 from the germline V gene are MDHEN and SYDVKM. The CDR3 runs 14 residues. Trimming took 5 bases from V and 2 from J; bases not matched to a gene: 4. CDR3 loop: CASSRGQPTDTQYF. The CDR3 DNA sequence: TGTGCCAGCAGTCGGGGACAGCCCACAGATACGCAGTATTTT.

The V and J genes are TRBV5-1 and TRBJ2-2, with D hard to call. This CDR3 spans 14 amino acids. Germline assignment: CDR1 SGHRS and CDR2 YFSETQ. V gave up 7 bases and J gave up 8 bases, with 18 bases separating them. Here the CDR3 DNA reads TGCGCCAGCCGCCAGACTGACCCCCGGGGGGAGCTGTTTTTT. Its translation is CASRQTDPRGELFF.

This clonotype was found once. The gene calls are TRBV4-1 and TRBJ1-5, with D perhaps TRBD1 (6 bases). Germline CDR1 reads MGHRA; CDR2 reads YSYEKL. The CDR3 is 15 residues long. V lost 4 bases and J 0 bases, leaving 10 bases between the germline ends. The CDR3 nucleotides are TGCGCCAGCAGCCGAGACAGGAGTAGCAATCAGCCCCAGCATTTT. Amino acid sequence: CASSRDRSSNQPQHF.

J is TRBJ2-7 and V is TRBV6-1; unclear D gene. This CDR3 contains 13 residues. Deletions cut 8 bases from V and 1 base from J, with 12 bases between. The germline CDR1 and CDR2 sequences are MNHNS and SASEGT. The CDR3 sequence is CASRAGPSYEQYF. In nucleotides, the CDR3 is TGTGCCAGCCGAGCAGGTCCTTCCTACGAGCAGTACTTC.

The table lists this clonotype with a few counts. This chain links TRBV25-1 with TRBJ1-1; D unresolved. V was clipped by 4 bases and J by 3 bases, with 9 bases between them. The germline CDR1 and CDR2 sequences are MGHDK and SYGVNS. This CDR3 has 13 residues. The CDR3 is CASSVTHDTEAFF. CDR3 in DNA: TGTGCCAGCAGTGTCACACACGACACTGAAGCTTTCTTT.

The chain links TRBV5-5 to TRBJ2-1; 8 bases are shared with TRBD1. The CDR3 is made up of 17 amino acids. The V segment lost 4 bases and the J segment 2 bases; nucleotides outside the gene matches: 11. From germline, CDR1 is SGHKS and CDR2 YYEKEE (reference sequence). The CDR3 region is CASSPIPGGQAYNEQFF. CDR3 nucleotide sequence: TGTGCCAGCAGCCCGATCCCCGGGGGACAGGCCTACAATGAGCAGTTCTTC.

This sequence joins TRBV18 and TRBJ2-2; D might be TRBD2 (5 bases). This CDR3 is built from 16 residues. V lost 3 bases and J lost 3, with 14 bases in between. Germline V gene lookup returns CDR1 KGHSH and CDR2 LQKENI. This CDR3 is CASSPPYGLDTGELFF. CDR3 nucleotide sequence: TGTGCCAGCTCACCGCCCTACGGACTCGACACCGGGGAGCTGTTTTTT.

The V and J genes are TRBV29-1 and TRBJ2-1; 13 bases align to TRBD2. The CDR3 extends over 15 amino acids. Unmatched junction bases numbered 8, after V lost 4 bases and J lost 8 bases. Germline V lookup: CDR1 SQVTM, CDR2 ANQGSEA. CDR3 DNA sequence: TGCAGCGTTGGGGTACTAGCGGGGGGGCTCTATGAGCAGTTCTTC. It specifies CSVGVLAGGLYEQFF.

The chain combines TRBV18 with TRBJ1-1; D not certain. Germline V gene sequence: CDR1 KGHSH, CDR2 LQKENI. V was cut by 4 bases and J by 6 bases, with 12 bases left in between. This CDR3 is built from 13 residues. CDR3 nucleotide sequence: TGTGCCAGCTCACGCGCCGGCTCCGCTGAAGCTTTCTTT. Encoded protein: CASSRAGSAEAFF.

The chain employs TRBV9 and TRBJ2-1; D is unresolved. From germline, CDR1 is SGDLS and CDR2 YYNGEE. Between the trimmed V and J ends, which lost 0 bases and 1 base, there was a span of 11 bases. This CDR3 comprises 16 residues. CDR3 protein: CASSVVLDLSYNEQFF. The DNA of the CDR3 is TGTGCCAGCAGCGTAGTTTTGGACCTTTCCTACAATGAGCAGTTCTTC.

This sequence joins TRBV6-2 or TRBV6-3 and TRBJ1-5; possible D gene TRBD1, 5 bases. Trimming took off 6 bases at V and 6 bases at J, with 9 bases between the two ends. This CDR3 spans 12 amino acids. CDR1 and CDR2 (germline): MNHEY, SVGEGT. The chain's CDR3 is CASSQGRQPQHF. The CDR3 bases are TGTGCCAGCAGCCAGGGCCGTCAGCCCCAGCATTTT.

CDR3 nucleotides: TGTGCCAGCAAACCCCGACAGGGTCTTAACACTGAAGCTTTCTTT. Translated, it gives CASKPRQGLNTEAFF. The rearrangement links TRBV2 to TRBJ1-1, with 7 positions matching TRBD1. With 7 bases clipped from V and 2 bases from J, the junction kept 10 bases outside the gene matches. Germline V gene data show CDR1 as SNHLY and CDR2 as FYNNEI. CDR3 length: 15 residues. The whole variable domain, filled in from reference TRBV2 and TRBJ1-1, reads EPEVTQTPSHQVTQMGQEVILRCVPISNHLYFYWYRQILGQKVEFLVSFYNNEISEKSEIFDDQFSVERPDGSNFTLKIRSTKLEDSAMYFCASKPRQGLNTEAFFGQGTRLTVV.

This clonotype occurred many times. The CDR3 coding sequence is TGCCTGGGGGGGACTTACACAGATACGCAGTATTTT. As protein: CLGGTYTDTQYF. The V call is TRBV20-1, the J call TRBJ2-3, with TRBD2 identical over 7 bases. The germline V gene has CDR1 DFQATT and CDR2 SNEGSKA (reference sequence). This CDR3 has 12 residues.

V gene TRBV12-3 or TRBV12-4 combines with J gene TRBJ2-2; 13 bases align to TRBD2. Trimming at V came to 4 bases and at J to 0 bases, leaving 2 bases not matched to a gene. The CDR3 has 17 residues. DNA of the CDR3: TGTGCCAGCAGTTCGGGGACTAGCGGGACGAACACCGGGGAGCTGTTTTTT. It is translated as CASSSGTSGTNTGELFF.

V and J are TRBV12-3 or TRBV12-4 and TRBJ1-4; no clear D. This CDR3 spans 14 amino acids. V lost 6 bases to trimming and J lost 7 bases, with 15 bases between them. CDR3 DNA: TGTGCCAGCAGCCCTACACATGGAGGTGAAAAACTGTTTTTT. Translated, it gives CASSPTHGGEKLFF.

This clonotype came up a few times. The chain couples TRBV13 to TRBJ1-2; D is unclear. V dropped 1 base and J dropped 7 bases, with 22 bases sitting between them. The CDR3 loop spans 17 amino acids. Germline CDR1 PRHDT, CDR2 FYEKMQ (reference sequence). The CDR3 reads CASSLAHGPEGGSGYTF. The CDR3 region has the DNA TGTGCCAGCAGCTTAGCCCATGGGCCTGAAGGCGGGAGTGGCTACACCTTC.

The chain uses TRBV6-2 or TRBV6-3 and TRBJ2-4; the match to TRBD2 covers 9 bases. The DNA end is more similar to TRBJ2-7, so the J call may be wrong. CDR1 is MNHEY, CDR2 SVGEGT, per germline. The CDR3 is made up of 14 amino acids. The CDR3 loop reads CASSSAGGRYEQYF. CDR3 nucleotides: TGTGCCAGCAGTTCCGCGGGGGGGCGGTACGAGCAGTACTTC.